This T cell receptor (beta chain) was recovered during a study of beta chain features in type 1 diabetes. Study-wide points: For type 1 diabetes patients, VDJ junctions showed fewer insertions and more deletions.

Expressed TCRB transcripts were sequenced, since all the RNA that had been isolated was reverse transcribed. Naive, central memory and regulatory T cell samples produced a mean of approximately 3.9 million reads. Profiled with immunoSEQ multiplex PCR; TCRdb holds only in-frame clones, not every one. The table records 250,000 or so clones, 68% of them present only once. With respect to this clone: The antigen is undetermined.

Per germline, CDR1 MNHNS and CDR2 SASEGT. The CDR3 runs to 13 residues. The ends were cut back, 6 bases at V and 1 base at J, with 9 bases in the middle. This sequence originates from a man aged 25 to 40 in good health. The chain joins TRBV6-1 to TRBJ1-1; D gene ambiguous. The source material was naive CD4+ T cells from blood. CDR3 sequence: CASRIGKNTEAFF. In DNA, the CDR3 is TGTGCCAGCAGGATCGGCAAGAACACTGAAGCTTTCTTT.